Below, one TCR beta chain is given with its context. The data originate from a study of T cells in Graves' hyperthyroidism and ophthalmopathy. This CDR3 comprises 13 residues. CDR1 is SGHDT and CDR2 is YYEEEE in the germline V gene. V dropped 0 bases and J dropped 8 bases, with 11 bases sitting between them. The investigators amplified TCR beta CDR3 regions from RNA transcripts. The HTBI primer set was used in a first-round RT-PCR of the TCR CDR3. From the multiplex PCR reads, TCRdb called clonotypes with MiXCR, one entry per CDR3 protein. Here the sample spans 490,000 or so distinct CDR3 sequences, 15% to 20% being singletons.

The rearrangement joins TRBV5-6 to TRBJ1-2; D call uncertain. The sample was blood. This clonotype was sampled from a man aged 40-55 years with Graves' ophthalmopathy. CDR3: CASSLGNIGGYTF. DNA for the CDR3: TGTGCCAGCAGCTTGGGTAACATTGGAGGCTACACCTTC. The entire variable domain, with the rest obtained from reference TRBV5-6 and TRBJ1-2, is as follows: DAGVTQSPTHLIKTRGQQVTLRCSPKSGHDTVSWYQQALGQGPQFIFQYYEEEERQRGNFPDRFSGHQFPNYSSELNVNALLLGDSALYLCASSLGNIGGYTFGSGTRLTVV.